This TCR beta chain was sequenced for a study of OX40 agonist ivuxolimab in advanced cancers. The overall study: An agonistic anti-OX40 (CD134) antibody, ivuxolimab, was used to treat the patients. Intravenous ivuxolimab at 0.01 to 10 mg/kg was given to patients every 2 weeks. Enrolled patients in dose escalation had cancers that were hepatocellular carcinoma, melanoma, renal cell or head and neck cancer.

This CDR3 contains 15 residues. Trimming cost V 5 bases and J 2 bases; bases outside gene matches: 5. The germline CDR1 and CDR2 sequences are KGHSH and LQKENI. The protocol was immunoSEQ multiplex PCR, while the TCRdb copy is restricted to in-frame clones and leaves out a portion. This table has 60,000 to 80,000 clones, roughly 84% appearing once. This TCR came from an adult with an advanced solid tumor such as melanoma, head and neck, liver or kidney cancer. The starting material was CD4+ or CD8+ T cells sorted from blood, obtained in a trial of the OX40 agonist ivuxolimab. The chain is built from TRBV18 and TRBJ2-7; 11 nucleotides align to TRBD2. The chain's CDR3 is CASSMTSGTPYEQYF. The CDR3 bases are TGTGCCAGCTCAATGACTAGCGGGACACCCTACGAGCAGTACTTC.